Detailed here is one T cell receptor beta chain. Its antigen is undetermined. Naive or memory CD4+ cells were cultured 1:1 with T cell-depleted PBMCs plus CEF. The sample comes from a study of CD4 T cells in relation to SARS-CoV-2 and coronaviruses. The ends lost 3 bases at V and 2 bases at J; junction bases unmatched: 2. CDR1 LGHNA and CDR2 YNFKEQ come from the germline V gene. This CDR3 comprises 15 residues. Here immunoSEQ multiplex PCR was the method, and the copy in TCRdb shows in-frame clones only, minus some. The sample has about 36,000 clones, around three quarters seen once. Sequencing was done on a sample of memory CD4+ T cells from PBMCs, cultured in vitro. The clonotype was recovered from an adult with COVID-19. This chain connects TRBV4-2 to TRBJ2-5; 11 bases are a match to TRBD2. The CDR3 sequence: CASSQGTSGQETQYF. CDR3 DNA sequence: TGTGCCAGCAGCCAGGGGACTAGCGGACAAGAGACCCAGTACTTC.